Listed below are T cell receptor beta chains from one sample, sequenced in a study of B cell selection in AIRE deficiency. The assay was immunoSEQ multiplex PCR, and TCRdb's table has in-frame clones only and misses some. The sample holds about 25,000 clones; around 95% are singletons and the top ten take about 0.25%. The material sequenced was CD4+CD127+ conventional T cells sorted from PBMCs. The receptors were sampled from a human donor in good health. Each CDR3 is given with its conserved first and last residue. Fields, in order: clone size, V gene, J gene, D gene, CDR3 DNA, CDR3 protein. A D gene is named only where the DNA matches it firmly. The size field is filled for only some rows; it gives once, few, many or a size class.

clone_size: -; v_call: TRBV5-1; j_call: TRBJ1-1; d_call: -; cdr3_nt: TGCGCCAGCAGCGGTGAGAGTCGGGCCACTGAAGCTTTCTTT; cdr3_aa: CASSGESRATEAFF
clone_size: once; v_call: TRBV18; j_call: TRBJ1-2; d_call: TRBD1; cdr3_nt: TGTGCCAGCTCACCCGGACAGGGCGGAAACTATGGCTACACCTTC; cdr3_aa: CASSPGQGGNYGYTF
clone_size: -; v_call: TRBV4-1; j_call: TRBJ2-6; d_call: -; cdr3_nt: TGCGCCAGCAGCCCTAAGGAGAGGGACTCTGGGGCCAACGTCCTGACTTTC; cdr3_aa: CASSPKERDSGANVLTF
clone_size: once; v_call: TRBV5-1; j_call: TRBJ2-5; d_call: -; cdr3_nt: TGCGCCAGCAGCTCCACTATAGAAGAGACCCAGTACTTC; cdr3_aa: CASSSTIEETQYF
clone_size: -; v_call: TRBV10-3; j_call: TRBJ1-3; d_call: -; cdr3_nt: TGTGCCATCAGTGAGGCCCCGAGGGACTCTGGAAACACCATATATTTT; cdr3_aa: CAISEAPRDSGNTIYF
clone_size: -; v_call: TRBV11-3; j_call: TRBJ2-2; d_call: -; cdr3_nt: TGTGCCAGCAGCTTAGAATCCCTGGGCGGGGAGCTGTTTTTT; cdr3_aa: CASSLESLGGELFF
clone_size: -; v_call: TRBV28; j_call: TRBJ1-2; d_call: TRBD1; cdr3_nt: TGTGCCAGCAGTTTCTTAGGGAGTAGGGACAGGGGGAACACCTTC; cdr3_aa: CASSFLGSRDRGNTF
clone_size: once; v_call: TRBV11-2; j_call: TRBJ2-1; d_call: -; cdr3_nt: TGTGCCAGCAGCTCCATTATGCAGAATGAGCAGTTCTTC; cdr3_aa: CASSSIMQNEQFF
clone_size: -; v_call: TRBV7-9; j_call: TRBJ1-1; d_call: TRBD1; cdr3_nt: TGTGCCAGCAGCTTAGTACAGGGGGCCAACACTGAAGCTTTCTTT; cdr3_aa: CASSLVQGANTEAFF
clone_size: -; v_call: TRBV2; j_call: TRBJ2-5; d_call: TRBD1; cdr3_nt: TGTGCCACGGCAGGGGGCAGGGAAGAGACCCAGTACTTC; cdr3_aa: CATAGGREETQYF
clone_size: -; v_call: TRBV27; j_call: TRBJ1-1; d_call: -; cdr3_nt: TGTGCCAGCGCCTCGCTATCCCAGGCCGGAGCTTTCTTT; cdr3_aa: CASASLSQAGAFF
clone_size: -; v_call: TRBV4-2; j_call: TRBJ2-7; d_call: TRBD1; cdr3_nt: TGTGCCAGCAGCGCCGGGACAGGGGGCTTCTACGAGCAGTACTTC; cdr3_aa: CASSAGTGGFYEQYF
clone_size: few; v_call: TRBV19; j_call: TRBJ1-3; d_call: -; cdr3_nt: TGTGCCAGTAGGGACCCATTCTCTGGAAACACCATATATTTT; cdr3_aa: CASRDPFSGNTIYF
clone_size: -; v_call: TRBV19; j_call: TRBJ1-5; d_call: -; cdr3_nt: TGTGCCAGTAGTACCTTACAGGCAGATCAGCCCCAGCATTTT; cdr3_aa: CASSTLQADQPQHF
clone_size: -; v_call: TRBV9; j_call: TRBJ1-5; d_call: -; cdr3_nt: TGTGCCAGCAGCCCCGGGGAGGGAGGTGGGCCCCAGCATTTT; cdr3_aa: CASSPGEGGGPQHF
clone_size: once; v_call: TRBV7-2; j_call: TRBJ1-2; d_call: -; cdr3_nt: TGTGCCAGCAGCTTATACCTAAGGGCTGTCGACTATGGCTACACCTTC; cdr3_aa: CASSLYLRAVDYGYTF